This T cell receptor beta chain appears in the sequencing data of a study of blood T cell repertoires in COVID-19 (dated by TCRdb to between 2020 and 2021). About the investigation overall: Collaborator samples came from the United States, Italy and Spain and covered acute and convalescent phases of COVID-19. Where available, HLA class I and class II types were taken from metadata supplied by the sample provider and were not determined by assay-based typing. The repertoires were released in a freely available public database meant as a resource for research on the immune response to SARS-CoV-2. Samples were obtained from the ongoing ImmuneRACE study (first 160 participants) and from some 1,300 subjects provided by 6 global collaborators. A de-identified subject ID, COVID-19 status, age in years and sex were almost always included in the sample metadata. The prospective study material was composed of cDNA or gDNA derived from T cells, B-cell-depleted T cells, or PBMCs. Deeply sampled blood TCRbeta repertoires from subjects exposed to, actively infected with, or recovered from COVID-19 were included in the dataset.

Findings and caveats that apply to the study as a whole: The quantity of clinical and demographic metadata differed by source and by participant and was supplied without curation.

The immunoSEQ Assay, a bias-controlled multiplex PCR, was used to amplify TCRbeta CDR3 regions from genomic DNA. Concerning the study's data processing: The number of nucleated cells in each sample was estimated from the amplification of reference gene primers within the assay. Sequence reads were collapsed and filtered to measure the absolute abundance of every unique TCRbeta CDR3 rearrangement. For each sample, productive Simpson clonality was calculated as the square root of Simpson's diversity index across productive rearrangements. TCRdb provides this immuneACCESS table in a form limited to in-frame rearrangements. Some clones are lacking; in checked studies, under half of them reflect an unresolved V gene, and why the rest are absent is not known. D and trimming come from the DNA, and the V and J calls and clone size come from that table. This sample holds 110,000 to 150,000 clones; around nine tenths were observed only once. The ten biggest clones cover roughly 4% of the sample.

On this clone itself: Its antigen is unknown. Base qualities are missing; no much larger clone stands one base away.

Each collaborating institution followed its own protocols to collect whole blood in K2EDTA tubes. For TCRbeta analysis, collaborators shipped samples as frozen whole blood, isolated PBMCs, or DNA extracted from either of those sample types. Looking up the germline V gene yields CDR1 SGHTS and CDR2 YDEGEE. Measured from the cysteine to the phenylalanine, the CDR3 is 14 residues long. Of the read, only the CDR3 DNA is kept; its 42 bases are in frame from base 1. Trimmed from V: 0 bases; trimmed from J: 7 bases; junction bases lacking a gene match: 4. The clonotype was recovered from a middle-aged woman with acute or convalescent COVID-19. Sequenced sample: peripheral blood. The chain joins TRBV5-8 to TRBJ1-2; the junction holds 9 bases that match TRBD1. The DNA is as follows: TGTGCCAGCAGCTTGGTTGGACAGGGGTTTGGCTACACCTTC. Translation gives CASSLVGQGFGYTF.